This T cell receptor beta chain was recovered during a study of vaccination and CD4 T cells after COVID-19. Stated treatment: roughly 10-day PBMC culture with coronavirus spike peptide pools or control peptides (ViraFEST assay). Half the medium was exchanged for fresh IL-2 medium on days 3 and 7. With the Oncomine TCR Beta short-read assay, DNA from cultured CD4+ T cells was sequenced. The template was genomic DNA from cultured CD4+ T cells. TCRdb recomputed calls from the PCR reads with MiXCR, one row per CDR3 protein. The sample holds under 4,500 distinct CDR3 sequences, less than 25% seen once. Comment on this clonotype: The target antigen is unknown.

Trimming shortened V by 0 bases and J by 4 bases, and 10 bases separated the two germline ends. CDR3 length: 16 residues. CDR1 and CDR2 (germline): MGHRA, YSYEKL. The sample was CD4+ T cells from blood, cultured in vitro. This clonotype was sampled from a human donor who had recovered from COVID-19. The chain is built from TRBV4-1 and TRBJ1-6, with TRBD1 as a possible D gene (6 bases). In DNA form, the CDR3 reads TGCGCCAGCAGCCAAGATCGACAGGATTATAATTCACCCCTCCACTTT. It translates to CASSQDRQDYNSPLHF.